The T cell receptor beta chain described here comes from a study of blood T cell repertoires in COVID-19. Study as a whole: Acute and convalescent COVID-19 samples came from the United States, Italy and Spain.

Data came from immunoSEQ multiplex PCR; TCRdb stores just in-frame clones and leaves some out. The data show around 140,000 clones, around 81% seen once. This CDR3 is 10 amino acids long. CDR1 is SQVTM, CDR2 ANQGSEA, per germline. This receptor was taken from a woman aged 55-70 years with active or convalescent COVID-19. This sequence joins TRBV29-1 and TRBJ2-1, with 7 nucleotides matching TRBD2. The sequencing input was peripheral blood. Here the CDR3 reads CSLRGNEQFF. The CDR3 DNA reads TGCAGTCTGCGGGGGAATGAGCAGTTCTTC.